The source of this T cell receptor (beta chain) is a study of T-cell reconstitution after alpha-beta-depleted transplantation in children. A few counts support this clonotype. No antigen is known for it. The CDR3 has 13 residues. The germline CDR1 and CDR2 sequences are DFQATT and SNEGSKA (reference sequence). Trimming removed 5 bases from V and 2 bases from J, with 10 bases in between. Unique molecular identifiers were incorporated during preparation of the TCRbeta library. MiXCR was run by TCRdb on the PCR reads, yielding one entry per CDR3 protein. The top ten hold roughly 5% of the sample, which has 700,000 to 950,000 distinct CDR3 sequences, less than 20% seen once. General study results and limits: Expanded graft clones, several hundred of them, were reportedly the source of alpha-beta T cells about two months after transplant. T-cell numbers and diversity one year post-transplant derived largely from freshly generated T cells.

The input for sequencing was PBMCs, mostly from graft donor cells, taken 360 days after TCRalphabeta/CD19-depleted stem cell transplant. The rearrangement joins TRBV20-1 to TRBJ2-1; D unclear. The source of this sequence is a male patient between 5 and 17 years old who had a stem cell transplant for acute lymphoblastic leukemia, so the T cells may come from the graft donor. The chain's CDR3 is CSAGNSAYNEQFF. The CDR3 DNA sequence: TGCAGTGCTGGAAATTCCGCCTACAATGAGCAGTTCTTC.